Following are 29 T cell receptor beta chains from one sample sequenced in a study of blood T cell repertoires in COVID-19. The repertoire was sequenced with immunoSEQ multiplex PCR; TCRdb's copy has only in-frame clones and lacks some. This sample has about 24,000 clones, with about 90% found just once. Sequencing used peripheral blood. These receptors came from a man between 65 and 85 years old with active COVID-19.

The J gene is TRBJ2-7, the V gene TRBV7-3; 8 nucleotides agree with TRBD1. CDR1 is SGHTA, CDR2 FQGTGA, per germline. V lost 5 bases to trimming and J lost 5 bases; unmatched junction nucleotides: 11. CDR3 length equals 15 residues. The CDR3: CASSHKMDRVDEQYF. CDR3 nucleotide sequence: TGTGCCAGCAGCCACAAGATGGACAGGGTGGACGAGCAGTACTTC.

The chain is built from TRBV18 and TRBJ1-4; D is uncertain. CDR1 is KGHSH, CDR2 LQKENI, per germline. Trimming took 3 bases from V and 0 from J, leaving 17 bases between them. The CDR3 runs 18 residues. The CDR3 loop reads CASSPRAHTVSTNEKLFF. DNA of the CDR3: TGTGCCAGCTCACCTCGCGCGCATACTGTTTCAACTAATGAAAAACTGTTTTTT.

The chain employs TRBV5-4 and TRBJ2-1; 12 bases are shared with TRBD2. Germline lookup yields CDR1 SGHNT and CDR2 YYREEE (reference sequence). V shed 4 bases, J shed 4 bases, and the junction held 3 bases outside the gene matches. The CDR3 runs 15 residues. The CDR3 reads CASSTGTSGYNEQFF. DNA of the CDR3: TGTGCCAGCAGCACGGGGACTAGCGGGTACAATGAGCAGTTCTTC. The whole variable domain, filled in from reference TRBV5-4 and TRBJ2-1, reads ETGVTQSPTHLIKTRGQQVTLRCSSQSGHNTVSWYQQALGQGPQFIFQYYREEENGRGNFPPRFSGLQFPNYSSELNVNALELDDSALYLCASSTGTSGYNEQFFGPGTRLTVL.

The chain joins TRBV2 to TRBJ2-5, with D possibly TRBD1 on 7 matching bases. Germline assignment: CDR1 SNHLY and CDR2 FYNNEI. V lost 6 bases and J lost 2, with 16 bases in between. The CDR3 totals 15 residues. The CDR3 spells CASRRRGQIQETQYF. The CDR3 DNA is TGTGCCAGCAGGAGGAGGGGGCAGATTCAAGAGACCCAGTACTTC.

This chain links TRBV6-2 or TRBV6-3 with TRBJ1-3, with D possibly matching TRBD1 (5 bases). The CDR3 extends over 16 amino acids. Germline V lookup: CDR1 MNHEY, CDR2 SVGEGT. Trimming pared 5 bases from V and 0 bases from J, leaving 14 bases between. This chain's CDR3 is CASSRGSPSSGNTIYF. The CDR3 DNA sequence: TGTGCCAGCAGTAGGGGATCGCCAAGCTCTGGAAACACCATATATTTT.

The V call is TRBV9, the J call TRBJ1-4; D unresolved. Between the trimmed V and J ends, which lost 0 bases and 4 bases, there was a span of 10 bases. CDR1 is SGDLS, CDR2 YYNGEE, per germline. The CDR3 covers 15 residues. The CDR3 protein is CASSVDSLNNEKLFF. The DNA for the CDR3 is TGTGCCAGCAGCGTAGACAGCCTAAATAATGAAAAACTGTTTTTT. Full variable domain (rest looked up from reference TRBV9 and TRBJ1-4): DSGVTQTPKHLITATGQRVTLRCSPRSGDLSVYWYQQSLDQGLQFLIQYYNGEERAKGNILERFSAQQFPDLHSELNLSSLELGDSALYFCASSVDSLNNEKLFFGSGTQLSVL.

V is TRBV11-2 and J is TRBJ1-1; D is uncertain. The CDR3 is made up of 13 amino acids. The ends were cut back, 7 bases at V and 1 base at J, with 10 bases in the middle. The germline V gene encodes CDR1 SGHAT and CDR2 FQNNGV. CDR3 in DNA: TGTGCCAGCACCGTTAGTCCGAACACTGAAGCTTTCTTT. This translates into CASTVSPNTEAFF.

The rearrangement uses TRBV7-6 and TRBJ1-6; 7 bases line up with TRBD1. Germline V lookup: CDR1 SGHVS, CDR2 FNYEAQ. The CDR3 runs 14 residues. The junction had 5 bases not matched to a gene; V was cut back by 6 bases and J by 6 bases. The DNA for the CDR3 is TGTGCCAGCAGGCCCGGGACAGCTAATTCACCCCTCCACTTT. It yields the protein CASRPGTANSPLHF.

The chain has TRBV10-3 and TRBJ2-1; TRBD1 aligns across 7 bases. The V and J ends lost 9 bases and 0 bases, in that order; junction bases with no gene match: 5. Germline-derived CDR1 and CDR2 are ENHRY and SYGVKD. This CDR3 is built from 14 residues. CDR3 nucleotide sequence: TGTGCCATGAAGGGACAGAGCTCCTACAATGAGCAGTTCTTC. Its translation is CAMKGQSSYNEQFF.

This chain joins TRBV3-1 (or the pseudogene TRBV3-2) and TRBJ2-3; D perhaps matches TRBD1 (5 bases). This CDR3 contains 14 residues. Germline V lookup: CDR1 LGHDT, CDR2 YNNKEL (reference sequence). Between the trimmed V and J ends, which lost 1 base and 3 bases, there was a span of 8 bases. Here the CDR3 reads CASSQGGETDTQYF. CDR3 coding DNA: TGTGCCAGCAGCCAAGGGGGCGAGACAGATACGCAGTATTTT.

The chain is built from TRBV9 and TRBJ2-7; tentatively, D is TRBD2 (5 bases). The CDR3 spans 16 residues. Per germline, CDR1 SGDLS and CDR2 YYNGEE. Trimming shortened V by 4 bases and J by 6 bases, and 23 bases separated the two germline ends. CDR3 DNA: TGTGCCAGCAGCCCGAGGGATGACCGCCAGTTTGGCGAGCAGTACTTC. Translation: CASSPRDDRQFGEQYF.

The V and J genes are TRBV19 and TRBJ2-1; D is undetermined. V lost 3 bases, J lost 5 bases, and 14 bases lay in between. CDR3 length: 15 amino acids. CDR1 is LNHDA, CDR2 SQIVND, per germline (reference sequence). The CDR3: CASSIFAYQNNEQFF. As DNA, the CDR3 is TGTGCCAGTAGTATCTTCGCCTACCAAAACAATGAGCAGTTCTTC.

V gene TRBV5-4 combines with J gene TRBJ2-7; 8 bases match TRBD1. Germline V CDR1 and CDR2: SGHNT, YYREEE (reference sequence). The CDR3 sequence is 13 residues long. Trimming removed 6 bases from V and 6 bases from J; junction bases left unmatched: 8. The CDR3 DNA reads TGTGCCAGCACCCGTGGGACAGGTCTCGAGCAGTACTTC. Translating it yields CASTRGTGLEQYF.

This clone was counted a single time. The rearrangement uses TRBV6-4 and TRBJ1-1; D is possibly TRBD1 (5 bases). Germline-derived CDR1 and CDR2 are MRHNA and SNTAGT. The CDR3 loop spans 15 amino acids. The V end lost 6 bases, the J end lost 1 base, and 15 bases lay between the germline ends. In DNA form, the CDR3 reads TGTGCCAGCAGACCCACCTGGGGGGGGAACACTGAAGCTTTCTTT. Amino acids: CASRPTWGGNTEAFF.

In this sample, this clone turned up a few times. The chain joins TRBV12-3 or TRBV12-4 to TRBJ2-3; D call uncertain. The CDR3 extends over 12 amino acids. Trimming pared 8 bases from V and 4 bases from J, leaving 10 bases between. CDR3 coding DNA: TGTGCCAGCTCCTACTATCCAGATACGCAGTATTTT. It is translated as CASSYYPDTQYF.

The chain uses TRBV7-2 and TRBJ1-6; the D gene is possibly TRBD1 (5 bases). Germline V CDR1 and CDR2: SGHTA, FQGNSA. The CDR3 is 15 amino acids. V was clipped by 5 bases and J by 7 bases, with 15 bases between them. CDR3 loop: CASSRDSSVNSPLHF. The CDR3 coding sequence is TGTGCCAGCAGCCGGGACTCCAGTGTCAATTCACCCCTCCACTTT.

The chain combines TRBV7-9 with TRBJ2-7; 7 bases map to TRBD2. The CDR3 contains 14 residues. Trimming took 5 bases from V and 0 from J; bases not matched to a gene: 4. The germline V gene encodes CDR1 SEHNR and CDR2 FQNEAQ (reference sequence). Here the CDR3 DNA reads TGTGCCAGCAGCCCAAGGACTAGCTCCTACGAGCAGTACTTC. Amino acids: CASSPRTSSYEQYF.

The chain employs TRBV4-3 and TRBJ2-2; the match to TRBD1 covers 7 bases. The CDR3 contains 15 residues. V was clipped by 3 bases and J by 7 bases; unmatched bases: 8. Germline V gives CDR1 LGHNA, CDR2 YSLEER. CDR3 sequence (DNA): TGCGCCAGCAGCCACCAGACAGGGCGAGGCGGGGAGCTGTTTTTT. Encoded protein: CASSHQTGRGGELFF.

V and J are TRBV15 and TRBJ2-7; D is possibly TRBD1 (5 bases). V was trimmed by 3 bases and J by 9 bases, leaving 12 bases between them. The CDR3 is made up of 12 amino acids. Germline V gives CDR1 LNHNV, CDR2 YYDKDF (reference sequence). Here the CDR3 DNA reads TGTGCCACCAGCAGGACAGTGGATAGGCAGTACTTC. Amino acid sequence: CATSRTVDRQYF. Full variable domain (outside the CDR3, taken from reference TRBV15 and TRBJ2-7): DAMVIQNPRYQVTQFGKPVTLSCSQTLNHNVMYWYQQKSSQAPKLLFHYYDKDFNNEADTPDNFQSRRPNTSFCFLDIRSPGLGDTAMYLCATSRTVDRQYFGPGTRLTVT.

V is TRBV10-3 and J is TRBJ2-5; 12 bases are a match to TRBD2. There are 15 residues in the CDR3. J lost 3 bases, V lost 6 bases, and 5 bases had no gene match. Per germline, CDR1 ENHRY and CDR2 SYGVKD. Written as DNA, the CDR3 is TGTGCCATCAGCTTGACTAGCGGGAGCGAAGAGACCCAGTACTTC. As protein: CAISLTSGSEETQYF.

The chain uses TRBV18 and TRBJ2-5, with 9 nucleotides matching TRBD2. V trimming: 4 bases; J trimming: 2 bases; junction bases outside the gene matches: 5. Germline V gives CDR1 KGHSH, CDR2 LQKENI. This CDR3 region has 15 residues. The CDR3 bases are TGTGCCAGCTCACTTAGCGGGAGCCGGCAAGAGACCCAGTACTTC. This encodes CASSLSGSRQETQYF.

V is TRBV4-1 and J is TRBJ2-7; 7 nucleotides match TRBD1. The CDR3 extends over 15 amino acids. CDR1 and CDR2 (germline): MGHRA, YSYEKL. V shed 5 bases, J shed 2 bases, and the junction held 9 bases outside the gene matches. CDR3: CASSKLQGSPYEQYF. The CDR3 bases are TGCGCCAGCAGCAAACTACAGGGGTCCCCCTACGAGCAGTACTTC.

This sequence joins TRBV14 and TRBJ1-1, with TRBD1 matching 9 bases. J was trimmed by 5 bases and V by 4 bases; bases with no gene match: 14. The CDR3 runs to 17 residues. Germline CDR1 is SGHDN and CDR2 is FVKESK. The DNA for the CDR3 is TGTGCCAGCAGCCCGAATCAACACAGGGGGCTAGGAACTGAAGCTTTCTTT. It translates to CASSPNQHRGLGTEAFF.

CDR3 in amino acids: CASSLARPDTQYF. The CDR3, as DNA: TGTGCCAGCAGCTTGGCCCGTCCAGATACGCAGTATTTT. The genes are TRBV5-6 and TRBJ2-3; D gene uncertain. Germline CDR1 and CDR2: SGHDT and YYEEEE. This CDR3 has 13 residues. Trimming took off 0 bases at V and 4 bases at J, with 6 bases between the two ends. Full variable domain (rest looked up from reference TRBV5-6 and TRBJ2-3): DAGVTQSPTHLIKTRGQQVTLRCSPKSGHDTVSWYQQALGQGPQFIFQYYEEEERQRGNFPDRFSGHQFPNYSSELNVNALLLGDSALYLCASSLARPDTQYFGPGTRLTVL.

The CDR3 loop reads CASSLYNEQYF. The DNA of the CDR3 is TGCGCCAGCAGCTTGTATAACGAGCAGTACTTC. V and J are TRBV5-1 and TRBJ2-7; D unresolved. The germline V gene has CDR1 SGHRS and CDR2 YFSETQ. The CDR3 loop spans 11 amino acids. Trimming removed 1 base at V and 5 bases at J, with 4 bases between.

The rearrangement uses TRBV14 and TRBJ2-1; 7 bases map to TRBD1. J was trimmed by 8 bases and V by 5 bases; bases with no gene match: 15. This CDR3 spans 16 amino acids. Germline loops: CDR1 SGHDN, CDR2 FVKESK. CDR3 sequence (DNA): TGTGCCAGCAGCACCTACAGGGGAAGGGGGTCCGATGAGCAGTTCTTC. Protein sequence: CASSTYRGRGSDEQFF.

The chain recombines TRBV7-2 with TRBJ2-1, with D hard to call. CDR3 length: 12 residues. Germline V CDR1 and CDR2: SGHTA, FQGNSA. Deletions cut 5 bases from V and 3 bases from J, with 5 bases between. CDR3 loop: CASSPRYNEQFF. Written as DNA, the CDR3 is TGTGCCAGCAGCCCCCGCTACAATGAGCAGTTCTTC.

The chain joins TRBV19 to TRBJ2-1; D not resolved. V gave up 7 bases and J gave up 0 bases, with 10 bases separating them. Germline V CDR1 and CDR2: LNHDA, SQIVND (reference sequence). The CDR3 contains 14 residues. CDR3: CASTSRSSYNEQFF. As DNA, the CDR3 is TGTGCCAGTACCTCGCGATCCTCCTACAATGAGCAGTTCTTC.

The CDR3 region has the DNA TGTGCCAGCAGCTTAGATTACAGGGTCAATCAGCCCCAGCATTTT. This gives the protein CASSLDYRVNQPQHF. The V gene is TRBV11-2, the J gene TRBJ1-5; D possibly corresponds to TRBD1 (6 bases). V was clipped by 0 bases and J by 3 bases, with 9 bases between them. This CDR3 is built from 15 residues. The germline V gene encodes CDR1 SGHAT and CDR2 FQNNGV.